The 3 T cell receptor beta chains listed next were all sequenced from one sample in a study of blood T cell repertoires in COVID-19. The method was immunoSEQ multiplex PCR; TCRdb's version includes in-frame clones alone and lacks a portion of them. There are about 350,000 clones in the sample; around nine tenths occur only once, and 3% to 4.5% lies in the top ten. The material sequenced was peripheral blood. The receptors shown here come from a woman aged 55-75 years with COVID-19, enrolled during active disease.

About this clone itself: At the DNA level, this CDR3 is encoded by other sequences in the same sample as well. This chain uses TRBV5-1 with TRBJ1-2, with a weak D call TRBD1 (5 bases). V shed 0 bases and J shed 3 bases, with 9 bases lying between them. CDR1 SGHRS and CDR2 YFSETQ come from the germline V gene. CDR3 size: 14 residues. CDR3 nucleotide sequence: TGCGCCAGCAGCTTGGAGCAGGGCGACTATGGCTACACCTTC. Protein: CASSLEQGDYGYTF. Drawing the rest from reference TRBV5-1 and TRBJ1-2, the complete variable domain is KAGVTQTPRYLIKTRGQQVTLSCSPISGHRSVSWYQQTPGQGLQFLFEYFSETQRNKGNFPGRFSGRQFSNSRSEMNVSTLELGDSALYLCASSLEQGDYGYTFGSGTRLTVV.

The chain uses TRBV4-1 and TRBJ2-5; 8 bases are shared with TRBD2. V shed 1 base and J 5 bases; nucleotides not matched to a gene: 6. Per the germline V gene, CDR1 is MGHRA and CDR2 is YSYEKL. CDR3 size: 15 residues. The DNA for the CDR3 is TGCGCCAGCAGCCAAGCGGGGGGGCCAGAGGAGACCCAGTACTTC. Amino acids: CASSQAGGPEETQYF.

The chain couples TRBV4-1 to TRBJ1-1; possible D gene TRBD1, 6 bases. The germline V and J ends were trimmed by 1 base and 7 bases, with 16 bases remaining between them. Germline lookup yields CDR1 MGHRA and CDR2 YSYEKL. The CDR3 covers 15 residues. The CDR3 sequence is CASSQVQGSYYEAFF. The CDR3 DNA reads TGCGCCAGCAGCCAAGTACAGGGCAGCTACTATGAAGCTTTCTTT.